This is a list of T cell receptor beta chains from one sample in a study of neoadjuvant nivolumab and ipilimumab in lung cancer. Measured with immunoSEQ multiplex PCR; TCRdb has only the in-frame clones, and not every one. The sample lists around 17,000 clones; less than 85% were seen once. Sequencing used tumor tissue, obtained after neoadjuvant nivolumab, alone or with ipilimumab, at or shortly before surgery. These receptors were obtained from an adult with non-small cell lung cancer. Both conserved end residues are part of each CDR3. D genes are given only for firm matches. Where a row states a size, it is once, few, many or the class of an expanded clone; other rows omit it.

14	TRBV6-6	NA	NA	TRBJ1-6	CASSHRVEDSPLHF	TGTGCCAGCAGCCACAGGGTAGAGGATTCACCCCTCCACTTT
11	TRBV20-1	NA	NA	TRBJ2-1	CSASHTDEQFF	TGCAGTGCTTCGCATACGGATGAGCAGTTCTTC
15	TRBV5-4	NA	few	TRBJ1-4	CASSLVRWGSEKLFF	TGTGCCAGCAGCTTGGTCCGGTGGGGTAGTGAAAAACTGTTTTTT
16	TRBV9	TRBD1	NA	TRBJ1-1	CASSVTPGQSYTEAFF	TGTGCCAGCAGCGTTACTCCGGGACAGAGCTACACTGAAGCTTTCTTT
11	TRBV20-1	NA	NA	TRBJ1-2	CSARWGSGYTF	TGCAGTGCTAGATGGGGGTCTGGCTACACCTTC
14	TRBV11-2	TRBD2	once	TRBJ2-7	CASNPSGGTYEQYF	TGTGCCAGCAACCCCTCCGGGGGGACCTACGAGCAGTACTTC
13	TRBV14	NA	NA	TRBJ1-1	CASSHGGSTEAFF	TGTGCCAGCAGTCACGGGGGAAGCACTGAAGCTTTCTTT
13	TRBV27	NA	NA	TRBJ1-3	CASSPLSGNTIYF	TGTGCCAGCAGTCCACTCAGTGGAAACACCATATATTTT
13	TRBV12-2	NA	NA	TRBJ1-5	CASRRPGNQPQHF	TGTGCAAGTCGTCGGCCGGGCAATCAGCCCCAGCATTTT
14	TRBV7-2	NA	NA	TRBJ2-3	CASSLGVGTDTQYF	TGTGCCAGCAGCTTAGGCGTGGGGACAGATACGCAGTATTTT
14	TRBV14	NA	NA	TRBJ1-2	CASSHGLLPYGYTF	TGTGCCAGCAGCCATGGGCTCCTTCCCTATGGCTACACCTTC
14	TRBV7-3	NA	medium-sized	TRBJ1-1	CASSSGHQNTEAFF	TGTGCCAGCAGCTCAGGACACCAGAACACTGAAGCTTTCTTT
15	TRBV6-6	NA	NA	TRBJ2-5	CASSLPNRVHETQYF	TGTGCCAGCAGTCTACCTAACAGGGTTCACGAGACCCAGTACTTC
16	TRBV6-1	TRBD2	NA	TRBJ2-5	CASSEGFLAGGETQYF	TGTGCCAGCAGTGAAGGGTTCCTAGCGGGAGGGGAGACCCAGTACTTC
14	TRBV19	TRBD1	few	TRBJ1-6	CASSDRGPDSPLHF	TGTGCCAGTTCAGACAGGGGGCCTGATTCACCCCTCCACTTT
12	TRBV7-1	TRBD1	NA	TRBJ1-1	CASSFGTAAAFF	TGTGCCAGCAGCTTCGGGACAGCAGCAGCTTTCTTT
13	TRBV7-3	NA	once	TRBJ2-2	CASSLRATGELFF	TGTGCCAGCAGCTTAAGGGCAACCGGGGAGCTGTTTTTT
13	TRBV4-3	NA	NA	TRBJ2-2	CASSGPLDGELFF	TGCGCCAGCAGCGGCCCGCTGGACGGGGAGCTGTTTTTT
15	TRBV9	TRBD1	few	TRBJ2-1	CASSATPGTGNEQFF	TGTGCCAGCAGCGCAACTCCCGGGACAGGGAATGAGCAGTTCTTC
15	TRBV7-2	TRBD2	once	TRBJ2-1	CASRLAGGSYNEQFF	TGTGCCAGCAGGTTAGCGGGTGGGTCCTACAATGAGCAGTTCTTC